This T cell receptor (beta chain) originates from a study of PD-1 blockade in classical Hodgkin lymphoma. As for the study in general: Treatment was intravenous nivolumab, 3 mg/kg every 2 weeks, until progression. Study observations and caveats: Those achieving complete response showed baseline diversity like newly diagnosed patients.

Time point specified: cycle 4 day 1 (C4D1), after about 6 weeks of nivolumab. There was relapse after autologous stem cell transplantation in every patient, and there was variation in brentuximab vedotin exposure. Some clones are missing from TCRdb's copy, which holds only in-frame ones; the method was immunoSEQ multiplex PCR. The sample contains roughly 86,000 clones, about 83% of which appear only once. The CDR3 length is 13 residues. Trimming removed 7 bases at V and 9 bases at J, with 13 bases between. Germline CDR1 is MGHDK and CDR2 is SYGVNS. A remark on this clone: Its antigen is still unknown.

The specimen comprised peripheral blood mononuclear cells (PBMCs), sampled before the fourth cycle of nivolumab. The chain couples TRBV25-1 to TRBJ1-6; no reliable D call. This TCR came from a human donor with classical Hodgkin lymphoma. The CDR3 here is CASNSDGPSPLHF. For the CDR3, the DNA is TGTGCCAGCAACTCGGACGGGCCTTCACCCCTCCACTTT.